Below are 7 T cell receptor beta chains sequenced from a single sample in a study of OX40 agonist ivuxolimab in advanced cancers. Produced via immunoSEQ multiplex PCR; TCRdb's table is partial and in-frame only. Of 50,000 to 55,000 clones listed, approximately 92% are singletons. The sample was CD4+ or CD8+ T cells sorted from blood, taken in a trial of the OX40 agonist ivuxolimab. These receptors all come from an adult with an advanced solid tumor such as melanoma, head and neck, liver or kidney cancer.

J is TRBJ1-2 and V is TRBV10-1; D ambiguous. CDR1 WNHNN and CDR2 SYGVQD come from the germline V gene (reference sequence). The CDR3 runs to 13 residues. Trimming took off 3 bases at V and 2 bases at J, with 7 bases between the two ends. In DNA form, the CDR3 reads TGCGCCAGCAGTGAATGGAGAAACTATGGCTACACCTTC. It encodes CASSEWRNYGYTF.

The J gene is TRBJ1-2, the V gene TRBV5-4; TRBD1 aligns across 9 bases. CDR3 size: 15 residues. Germline assignment: CDR1 SGHNT and CDR2 YYREEE (reference sequence). J was trimmed by 2 bases and V by 2 bases; bases with no gene match: 4. The CDR3 is CASSLLQGANYGYTF. CDR3 bases: TGTGCCAGCAGCTTACTACAGGGGGCGAACTATGGCTACACCTTC.

The genes are TRBV4-1 and TRBJ2-5; TRBD2 matches at 8 bases. Trimming removed 1 base from V and 2 bases from J; junction bases left unmatched: 15. This CDR3 is built from 19 residues. The germline V gene encodes CDR1 MGHRA and CDR2 YSYEKL. In DNA, the CDR3 is TGCGCCAGCAGCCAAGGGATGGGGGTTACGGGAGGGCGGCAAGAGACCCAGTACTTC. This translates into CASSQGMGVTGGRQETQYF.

This clone was seen a single time. This chain links TRBV6-1 with TRBJ2-2; 7 nucleotides align to TRBD1. The CDR3 sequence is 15 residues long. CDR1 is MNHNS and CDR2 is SASEGT in the germline V gene. The V and J ends lost 5 bases and 1 base, in that order; junction bases with no gene match: 4. The CDR3 loop is CASSPRTGNTGELFF. In nucleotides, the CDR3 is TGTGCCAGCAGTCCGAGGACAGGGAACACCGGGGAGCTGTTTTTT.

This chain uses TRBV28 with TRBJ2-5, with 10 bases lining up with TRBD1. The germline V gene encodes CDR1 MDHEN and CDR2 SYDVKM. There are 15 residues in the CDR3. Trimming cost V 2 bases and J 3 bases; bases outside gene matches: 3. The CDR3 loop reads CASSLAGTGEETQYF. The DNA for the CDR3 is TGTGCCAGCAGTTTAGCCGGGACAGGGGAAGAGACCCAGTACTTC. Full variable domain (missing parts from reference TRBV28 and TRBJ2-5): DVKVTQSSRYLVKRTGEKVFLECVQDMDHENMFWYRQDPGLGLRLIYFSYDVKMKEKGDIPEGYSVSREKKERFSLILESASTNQTSMYLCASSLAGTGEETQYFGPGTRLLVL.

The V call is TRBV10-3, the J call TRBJ2-6, with a possible D match to TRBD2 (6 bases). The germline V gene has CDR1 ENHRY and CDR2 SYGVKD. V lost 7 bases and J lost 0, with 10 bases in between. The CDR3 totals 15 residues. This chain's CDR3 is CAINRRDSGANVLTF. As DNA, the CDR3 is TGTGCCATCAATCGGCGGGACTCTGGGGCCAACGTCCTGACTTTC.

This clone showed up just once. This rearrangement joins TRBV4-3 to TRBJ2-5; D might be TRBD2 (6 bases). The CDR3 extends over 17 amino acids. The ends were cut back, 0 bases at V and 4 bases at J, with 18 bases in the middle. CDR1 and CDR2 from the germline V gene are LGHNA and YSLEER. CDR3 sequence reads: CASSQDGGVWGGETQYF. The CDR3 DNA follows: TGCGCCAGCAGCCAAGATGGCGGGGTTTGGGGTGGAGAGACCCAGTACTTC.